Included here is one TCR beta chain sequence, with context. Its antigen is unknown. Donors comprised only Caucasian adults living in Nashville, Tennessee. The germline V gene has CDR1 SNHLY and CDR2 FYNNEI. The V segment lost 10 bases and the J segment 2 bases; nucleotides outside the gene matches: 12. CDR3 length: 16 residues. Repertoires were generated with immunoSEQ multiplex PCR, while TCRdb's copy carries only in-frame clones and drops some. The table has a few million clones, over 85% seen once. The source of the sample is a study of shared clonotypes between healthy human individuals. Findings and limits, study-wide: Naive subsets typically showed greater estimated richness than memory subsets. Relative to their counterparts shared across all four donors, non-shared clonotypes exhibited diminished generation probabilities.

This TCR came from a man aged 18 to 29 in good health. Some clones in this sample may be carry-over from other donors' samples. Input material: naive CD4+ T cells from PBMCs. Subset denoted: CD45RA+ positively selected. The chain combines TRBV2 with TRBJ2-2, with 8 bases that match TRBD1. DNA for the CDR3: TGTGCCACTTCTACAGGGGGACTCACCAACACCGGGGAGCTGTTTTTT. Its translation: CATSTGGLTNTGELFF.